This T cell receptor (beta chain) derives from a study of T cell clusters in autoimmune cytopenias. Roughly 38,000 genome equivalents of blood DNA were amplified for TRB. Turning to this clonotype: Its antigen is undetermined.

Regarding the study as a whole: Clustering suggested that physiological T cell clusters were missing in primary autoimmune cytopenia patients. TRB repertoire shifts in secondary cytopenia and chronic lymphocytic leukemia mostly reflected lymphoma, not autoimmunity.

Germline-derived CDR1 and CDR2 are DFQATT and SNEGSKA (reference sequence). The CDR3 loop spans 15 amino acids. TRB was amplified by touch-down multiplex PCR, primer pools A and B combined. Following a re-call of the multiplex PCR reads, TCRdb has one entry per CDR3 protein and lacks DNA. The repertoire table contains 6,500 to 8,500 distinct CDR3 sequences. This clonotype was sampled from a human donor with an autoimmune cytopenia or autoimmune hepatitis (not recorded which). Sequences were obtained from peripheral blood. The chain carries TRBV20-1 and TRBJ1-2. The CDR3 region is CSARGRGTPWYGYTF.